This T cell receptor beta chain was recovered during a study of human T cells and chemical hapten exposure. Findings of the study overall: The number of TCRs above 1 in 1000 frequency did not change after DPC sensitization.

Comment on this clonotype: Its antigen is not known.

A single record per CDR3 protein comes from TCRdb applying MiXCR to the 5' RACE reads. This sample has around 80,000 distinct CDR3 sequences; approximately 15% occur once, and the top ten carry nearly 7%. This CDR3 has 14 residues. V lost 3 bases and J lost 6; bases outside the gene matches: 3. Unfractionated whole blood yielded the extracted total RNA. The chain recombines TRBV12-3 or TRBV12-4 with TRBJ2-3; 10 bases match TRBD2. This TCR was sampled from a female donor in good health. The DNA for the CDR3 is TGTGCCAGCAGTTTCGCACTAGCGGGGGATACGCAGTATTTT. This sequence encodes CASSFALAGDTQYF.